Following are 17 T cell receptor beta chains from one sample sequenced in a study of cytomegalovirus exposure and HLA in healthy donors. Use of 60 Vbeta and 13 Jbeta primers characterized the PCR. Measured with immunoSEQ multiplex PCR; TCRdb has only the in-frame clones, and not every one. The listing contains approximately 47,000 clones. Sequencing was carried out using PBMCs. These receptors originate from a male donor in good health and CMV-seronegative.

The genes are TRBV25-1 and TRBJ2-5; D not resolved. Per germline, CDR1 MGHDK and CDR2 SYGVNS. This CDR3 region has 14 residues. Deletions cut 0 bases from V and 0 bases from J, with 5 bases between. The CDR3: CASSEYRYQETQYF. In DNA form, the CDR3 reads TGTGCCAGCAGTGAATATCGGTACCAAGAGACCCAGTACTTC.

The chain links TRBV5-5 to TRBJ1-5; D not certain. The CDR3 extends over 15 amino acids. Between the trimmed V and J ends, which lost 0 bases and 0 bases, there was a span of 7 bases. The germline V gene has CDR1 SGHKS and CDR2 YYEKEE (reference sequence). Here the CDR3 DNA reads TGTGCCAGCAGCTTGGACAGCTATAGCAATCAGCCCCAGCATTTT. This gives the protein CASSLDSYSNQPQHF. Using reference TRBV5-5 and TRBJ1-5 for the parts outside the CDR3, the full variable domain is DAGVTQSPTHLIKTRGQQVTLRCSPISGHKSVSWYQQVLGQGPQFIFQYYEKEERGRGNFPDRFSARQFPNYSSELNVNALLLGDSALYLCASSLDSYSNQPQHFGDGTRLSIL.

The rearrangement joins TRBV4-1 to TRBJ2-7; no reliable D call. Trimming took 2 bases from V and 3 from J, leaving 8 bases between them. CDR1 and CDR2 from the germline V gene are MGHRA and YSYEKL. The CDR3 runs to 13 residues. CDR3 DNA sequence: TGCGCCAGCAGCCAAAATCAGGACTACGAGCAGTACTTC. Translating gives CASSQNQDYEQYF.

The chain has TRBV5-1 and TRBJ2-3, with TRBD2 matching 7 bases. The CDR3 totals 14 residues. Trimming cost V 4 bases and J 4 bases; bases outside gene matches: 6. The V gene's germline CDR1 is SGHRS and CDR2 YFSETQ. The CDR3 sequence: CASSSGEFSDTQYF. The CDR3 DNA sequence: TGCGCCAGCAGCAGCGGGGAGTTCTCAGATACGCAGTATTTT.

V gene TRBV27 combines with J gene TRBJ1-2; the D is unclear. Germline V gene sequence: CDR1 MNHEY, CDR2 SMNVEV (reference sequence). V dropped 8 bases and J dropped 2 bases, with 15 bases sitting between them. The CDR3 has 14 amino acids. DNA of the CDR3: TGTGCCAGCGGGGAGGCGACCTACAACTATGGCTACACCTTC. Translating gives CASGEATYNYGYTF.

This rearrangement joins TRBV4-3 to TRBJ2-7, with 10 bases aligning to TRBD2. Per the germline V gene, CDR1 is LGHNA and CDR2 is YSLEER. J lost 6 bases, V lost 0 bases, and 11 bases had no gene match. CDR3 size: 17 residues. This CDR3 reads CASSQDTSGVSRLEQYF. CDR3 DNA sequence: TGCGCCAGCAGCCAAGATACTAGCGGGGTTTCTCGCCTCGAGCAGTACTTC.

The chain employs TRBV29-1 and TRBJ2-1; D perhaps matches TRBD1 (6 bases). The CDR3 has 15 residues. Trimming pared 5 bases from V and 2 bases from J, leaving 16 bases between. In germline, CDR1 is SQVTM, CDR2 ANQGSEA. The CDR3 sequence is CSVSSDRNPYNEQFF. CDR3 nucleotide sequence: TGCAGCGTTTCCTCAGACAGGAATCCCTACAATGAGCAGTTCTTC.

The gene calls are TRBV6-6 and TRBJ1-3; D is ambiguous. Germline CDR1 MNHNY, CDR2 SVGAGI (reference sequence). The CDR3 length is 16 residues. Trimming shortened V by 2 bases and J by 2 bases, and 13 bases separated the two germline ends. The CDR3, as DNA: TGTGCCAGCAGTTACGAGGGAAAGAGGGCTGGAAACACCATATATTTT. Its protein product is CASSYEGKRAGNTIYF.

This chain uses TRBV7-9 with TRBJ1-1; D is undetermined. This CDR3 spans 15 amino acids. Deletions cut 1 base from V and 6 bases from J, with 15 bases between. Per germline, CDR1 SEHNR and CDR2 FQNEAQ (reference sequence). The CDR3 is CASSLGNPRGSEAFF. DNA of the CDR3: TGTGCCAGCAGCTTAGGCAACCCGAGAGGATCTGAAGCTTTCTTT. Supplemented by reference TRBV7-9 and TRBJ1-1, the full variable domain reads DTGVSQNPRHKITKRGQNVTFRCDPISEHNRLYWYRQTLGQGPEFLTYFQNEAQLEKSRLLSDRFSAERPKGSFSTLEIQRTEQGDSAMYLCASSLGNPRGSEAFFGQGTRLTVV.

The chain uses TRBV5-8 and TRBJ1-2; tentatively, D is TRBD1 (5 bases). V lost 0 bases and J 6 bases, leaving 15 bases between the germline ends. Germline lookup yields CDR1 SGHTS and CDR2 YDEGEE. The CDR3 length is 15 residues. Here the CDR3 reads CASSLAGQGTHGYTF. CDR3 in DNA: TGTGCCAGCAGCTTGGCCGGGCAGGGAACACATGGCTACACCTTC.

The chain couples TRBV9 to TRBJ1-1; 8 nucleotides align to TRBD1. V shed 7 bases, J shed 3 bases, and the junction held 8 bases outside the gene matches. Germline V lookup: CDR1 SGDLS, CDR2 YYNGEE. The CDR3 sequence is 14 residues long. The CDR3 is CASGELQGDTEAFF. The CDR3 region has the DNA TGTGCCAGCGGAGAACTACAGGGGGACACTGAAGCTTTCTTT.

The chain joins TRBV25-1 to TRBJ1-1, with 9 bases lining up with TRBD1. This CDR3 has 17 residues. V trimming: 0 bases; J trimming: 4 bases; junction bases outside the gene matches: 9. The germline CDR1 and CDR2 sequences are MGHDK and SYGVNS. The CDR3 DNA follows: TGTGCCAGCAGTGAATATCCCCCGGGACAGGGTTTCACTGAAGCTTTCTTT. Translating it yields CASSEYPPGQGFTEAFF. Looking up the rest from reference TRBV25-1 and TRBJ1-1 gives the full variable domain: EADIYQTPRYLVIGTGKKITLECSQTMGHDKMYWYQQDPGMELHLIHYSYGVNSTEKGDLSSESTVSRIRTEHFPLTLESARPSHTSQYLCASSEYPPGQGFTEAFFGQGTRLTVV.

The rearrangement joins TRBV10-3 to TRBJ2-2; TRBD1 aligns across 10 bases. This CDR3 is 14 amino acids long. Germline V gene data show CDR1 as ENHRY and CDR2 as SYGVKD. After removal of 6 bases from V and 7 bases from J, the junction contained 5 bases not matched to a gene. Here the CDR3 reads CAIRETGGGGELFF. The CDR3 nucleotides read TGTGCCATCAGAGAGACAGGGGGCGGCGGGGAGCTGTTTTTT.

The chain links TRBV7-9 to TRBJ1-2; D is perhaps TRBD1 (6 bases). Germline V gene lookup returns CDR1 SEHNR and CDR2 FQNEAQ (reference sequence). Trimming stripped 5 bases from V and 5 bases from J, with 15 bases between. The CDR3 runs 14 residues. CDR3 nucleotide sequence: TGTGCCAGCAGCCCGAAGGGGGGGGGATATGGCTACACCTTC. Its protein product is CASSPKGGGYGYTF. Looking up the rest from reference TRBV7-9 and TRBJ1-2 gives the full variable domain: DTGVSQNPRHKITKRGQNVTFRCDPISEHNRLYWYRQTLGQGPEFLTYFQNEAQLEKSRLLSDRFSAERPKGSFSTLEIQRTEQGDSAMYLCASSPKGGGYGYTFGSGTRLTVV.

This chain uses TRBV4-2 with TRBJ1-1, with D possibly matching TRBD1 (5 bases). V lost 4 bases to trimming and J lost 7 bases, with 13 bases between them. CDR1 is LGHNA, CDR2 YNFKEQ, per germline. This CDR3 has 13 residues. The CDR3 coding sequence is TGTGCCAGCAGCCCAACGGGGGTGGTTGAAGCTTTCTTT. Protein sequence: CASSPTGVVEAFF.

This sequence joins TRBV5-1 and TRBJ1-1; D remains ambiguous. V was trimmed by 3 bases and J by 3 bases, leaving 9 bases between them. The V gene's germline CDR1 is SGHRS and CDR2 YFSETQ. The CDR3 is 13 amino acids. CDR3: CASSYVGDTEAFF. The CDR3 DNA follows: TGCGCCAGCAGCTACGTCGGTGACACTGAAGCTTTCTTT. The full variable domain, rest sourced from reference TRBV5-1 and TRBJ1-1, is KAGVTQTPRYLIKTRGQQVTLSCSPISGHRSVSWYQQTPGQGLQFLFEYFSETQRNKGNFPGRFSGRQFSNSRSEMNVSTLELGDSALYLCASSYVGDTEAFFGQGTRLTVV.

The chain recombines TRBV12-5 with TRBJ2-4, with TRBD1 matching over 7 bases. CDR1 LGHNT and CDR2 FRNRAP come from the germline V gene. With 5 bases clipped from V and 7 bases from J, the junction kept 11 bases outside the gene matches. The CDR3 has 15 amino acids. CDR3 sequence: CASGGGQIEGNIQYF. The CDR3 DNA reads TGTGCTAGTGGTGGGGGACAGATAGAGGGTAACATTCAGTACTTC.